This T cell receptor (beta chain) was sequenced for a study of shared T cell receptors in the human thymus. With 6 bases clipped from V and 6 bases from J, the junction kept 5 bases outside the gene matches. The CDR3 covers 13 residues. CDR1 and CDR2 (germline): SNHLY, FYNNEI. Clones were read by immunoSEQ multiplex PCR, and TCRdb kept only the in-frame ones, dropping some. The sample holds about 500,000 clones, about four fifths seen once. Another study also made use of these data, one on human thymus T cells. In that study: Having corrective surgery for congenital heart defects, healthy Finnish infants were the ones who donated. During corrective heart surgery, resections were taken, and the thymus tissue came from them. V and J gene usage appeared biased in thymic and blood repertoires. Unrelated individuals had highly overlapping thymic repertoires, as reported in related research.

This TCR was recovered from a boy in the first two years of life with a congenital heart defect. The genes are TRBV2 and TRBJ1-5; 7 bases fit TRBD1. The sample was thymocytes. In nucleotides, the CDR3 is TGTGCCAGCAGACAGGGGATTTTTCAGCCCCAGCATTTT. As protein: CASRQGIFQPQHF.